This TCR beta chain was identified in a study of OX40 agonist ivuxolimab in advanced cancers. At the level of the study: Treatment of patients was with ivuxolimab, an agonistic anti-OX40 (CD134) antibody. Recorded diagnoses for dose-escalation patients were hepatocellular carcinoma, melanoma, renal cell or head and neck cancer.

Clones were read by immunoSEQ multiplex PCR, and TCRdb kept only the in-frame ones, dropping some. The top ten clones hold 0.77% of a sample with some 58,000 clones, around 90% of them seen once. Regarding the study as a whole: Expanded clones were, on average, more numerous in CD8+ T cells than in CD4+. Blood T cells, both CD4+ and CD8+, expanded clonally by week 6 at 0.1 to 3.0 mg/kg.

To note about this clone: Its antigen is still unknown.

This receptor was identified in an adult with an advanced solid tumor such as melanoma, head and neck, liver or kidney cancer. The material was CD4+ or CD8+ T cells sorted from blood, obtained in a trial of the OX40 agonist ivuxolimab.

This CDR3 reads CASSIRDSYNEQFF. The CDR3 DNA reads TGTGCCAGTAGTATCCGGGACAGTTACAATGAGCAGTTCTTC. This chain links TRBV19 with TRBJ2-1; TRBD1 aligns across 7 bases. V gave up 3 bases and J gave up 4 bases; unmatched junction bases: 3. CDR1 LNHDA and CDR2 SQIVND come from the germline V gene (reference sequence). CDR3 length equals 14 residues.